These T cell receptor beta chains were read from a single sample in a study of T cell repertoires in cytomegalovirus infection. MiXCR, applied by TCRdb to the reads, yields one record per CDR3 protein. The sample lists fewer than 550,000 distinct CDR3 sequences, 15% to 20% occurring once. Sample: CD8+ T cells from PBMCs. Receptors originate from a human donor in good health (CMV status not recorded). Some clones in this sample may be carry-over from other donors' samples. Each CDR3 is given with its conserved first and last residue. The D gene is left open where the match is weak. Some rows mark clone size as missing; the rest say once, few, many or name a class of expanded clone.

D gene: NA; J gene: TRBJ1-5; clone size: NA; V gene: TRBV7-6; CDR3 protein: CASSPLDSSNQPQHF; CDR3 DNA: TGTGCCAGCAGCCCCCTGGACAGTAGCAATCAGCCCCAGCATTTT
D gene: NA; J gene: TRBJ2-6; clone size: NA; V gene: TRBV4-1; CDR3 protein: CASSQDLTSGANVLTF; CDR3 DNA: TGCGCCAGCAGCCAAGATTTGACCTCTGGGGCCAACGTCCTGACTTTC
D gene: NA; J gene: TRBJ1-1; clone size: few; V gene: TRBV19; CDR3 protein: CASSQWTEAFF; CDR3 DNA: TGTGCCAGTAGTCAGTGGACTGAAGCTTTCTTT
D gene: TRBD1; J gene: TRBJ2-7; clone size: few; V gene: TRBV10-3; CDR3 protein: CAISQGWDRSSYEQYF; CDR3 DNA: TGTGCCATCAGTCAGGGATGGGACAGGAGCTCCTACGAGCAGTACTTC
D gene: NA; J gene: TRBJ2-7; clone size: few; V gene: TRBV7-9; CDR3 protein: CASSLVNSDSYEQYF; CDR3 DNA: TGTGCCAGCAGCTTAGTGAACTCGGACTCCTACGAGCAGTACTTC
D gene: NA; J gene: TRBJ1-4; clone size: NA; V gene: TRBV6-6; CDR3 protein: CASSYRYLATNEKLFF; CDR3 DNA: TGTGCCAGCAGTTACCGCTACTTAGCAACTAATGAAAAACTGTTTTTT
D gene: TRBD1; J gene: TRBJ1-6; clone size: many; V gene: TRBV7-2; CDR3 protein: CASKPGQYNSPLHF; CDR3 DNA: TGTGCCAGCAAACCGGGACAGTATAATTCACCCCTCCACTTT
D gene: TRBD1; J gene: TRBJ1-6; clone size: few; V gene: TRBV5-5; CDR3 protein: CASSQGGKTLHF; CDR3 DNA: TGTGCCAGCAGTCAGGGGGGGAAAACCCTCCACTTT
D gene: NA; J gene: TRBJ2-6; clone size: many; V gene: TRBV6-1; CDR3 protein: CASSEWDTYSGANVLTF; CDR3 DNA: TGTGCCAGCAGTGAGTGGGACACCTACTCTGGGGCCAACGTCCTGACTTTC
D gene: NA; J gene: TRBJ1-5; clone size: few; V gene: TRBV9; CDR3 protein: CASSVSPGVNQPQHF; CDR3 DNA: TGTGCCAGCAGCGTGTCCCCGGGGGTCAATCAGCCCCAGCATTTT
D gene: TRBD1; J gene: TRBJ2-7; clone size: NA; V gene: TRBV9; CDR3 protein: CASSVAGTGMYEQYF; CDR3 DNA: TGTGCCAGCAGCGTAGCCGGGACAGGAATGTACGAGCAGTACTTC
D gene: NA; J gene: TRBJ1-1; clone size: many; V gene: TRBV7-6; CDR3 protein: CASRSTWGGDPRYTEAFF; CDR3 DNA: TGTGCCAGCAGATCCACCTGGGGGGGCGACCCTCGCTACACTGAAGCTTTCTTT
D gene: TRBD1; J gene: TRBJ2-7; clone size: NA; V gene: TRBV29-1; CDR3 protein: CSVRTGNTYEQYF; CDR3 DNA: TGCAGCGTCAGGACAGGGAATACCTACGAGCAGTACTTC
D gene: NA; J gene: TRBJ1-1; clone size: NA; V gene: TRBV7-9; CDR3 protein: CASSLDLMEADSSFF; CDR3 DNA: TGTGCCAGCAGCTTAGACTTGATGGAGGCTGATTCTAGTTTCTTT
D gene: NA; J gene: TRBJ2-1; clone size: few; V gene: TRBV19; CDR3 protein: CASSIAFGPLWNEQFF; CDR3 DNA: TGTGCCAGTAGTATCGCTTTCGGGCCTTTATGGAATGAGCAGTTCTTC
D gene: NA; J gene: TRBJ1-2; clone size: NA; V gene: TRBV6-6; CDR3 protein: CASSYSAGFDGYTF; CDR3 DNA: TGTGCCAGCAGTTACTCCGCAGGGTTTGACGGCTACACCTTC
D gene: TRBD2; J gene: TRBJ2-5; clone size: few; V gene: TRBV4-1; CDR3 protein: CASSQDSGKETQYF; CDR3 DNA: TGCGCCAGCAGCCAAGATAGCGGGAAAGAGACCCAGTACTTC
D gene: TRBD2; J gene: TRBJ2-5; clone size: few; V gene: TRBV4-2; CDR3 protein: CASSQGGPFSGRAFETQYF; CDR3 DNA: TGTGCCAGCAGCCAAGGAGGGCCCTTTAGCGGGAGGGCCTTCGAGACCCAGTACTTC
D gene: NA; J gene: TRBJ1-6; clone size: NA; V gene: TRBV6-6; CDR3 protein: CASTEGGGPRAPLHF; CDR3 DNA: TGTGCCAGCACCGAGGGAGGAGGCCCCAGGGCACCCCTCCACTTT
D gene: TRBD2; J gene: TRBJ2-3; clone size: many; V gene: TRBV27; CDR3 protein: CASSPGTRMTDTQYF; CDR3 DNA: TGTGCCAGCAGTCCCGGGACTAGGATGACAGATACGCAGTATTTT
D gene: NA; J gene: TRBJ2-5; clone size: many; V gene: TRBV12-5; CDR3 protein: CASGQGFRETQYF; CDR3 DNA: TGTGCTAGTGGCCAGGGGTTTAGGGAGACCCAGTACTTC
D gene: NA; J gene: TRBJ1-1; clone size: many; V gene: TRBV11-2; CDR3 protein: CASSLERLGLNTEAFF; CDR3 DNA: TGTGCCAGCAGCTTAGAACGACTAGGATTGAACACTGAAGCTTTCTTT
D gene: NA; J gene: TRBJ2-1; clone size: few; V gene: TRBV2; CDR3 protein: CATPVVRGEDEQFF; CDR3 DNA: TGTGCCACCCCCGTAGTGCGAGGGGAGGATGAGCAGTTCTTC
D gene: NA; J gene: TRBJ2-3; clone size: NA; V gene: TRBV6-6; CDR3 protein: CASSYAASASSTDTQYF; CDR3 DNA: TGTGCCAGCAGTTACGCAGCTAGCGCCTCTAGCACAGATACGCAGTATTTT
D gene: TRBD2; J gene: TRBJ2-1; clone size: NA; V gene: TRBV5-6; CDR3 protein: CASRIGGGPYNEQFF; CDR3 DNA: TGTGCCAGCAGAATAGGCGGGGGACCCTACAATGAGCAGTTCTTC
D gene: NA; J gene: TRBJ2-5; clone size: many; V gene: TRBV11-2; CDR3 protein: CASRNTRGPETQYF; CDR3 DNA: TGTGCCAGCAGGAATACGCGGGGGCCGGAGACCCAGTACTTC
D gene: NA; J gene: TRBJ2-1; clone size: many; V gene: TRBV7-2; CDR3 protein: CASSFPGLREQFF; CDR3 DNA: TGTGCCAGCAGCTTTCCGGGATTGAGAGAGCAGTTCTTC
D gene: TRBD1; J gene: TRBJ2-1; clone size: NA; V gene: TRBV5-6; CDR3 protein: CASSKDRSSYNEQFF; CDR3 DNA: TGTGCCAGCAGCAAGGACAGGAGCTCCTACAATGAGCAGTTCTTC
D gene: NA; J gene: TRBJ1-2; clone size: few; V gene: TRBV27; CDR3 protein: CASSGADYGYTF; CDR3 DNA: TGTGCCAGCAGTGGGGCGGACTATGGCTACACCTTC
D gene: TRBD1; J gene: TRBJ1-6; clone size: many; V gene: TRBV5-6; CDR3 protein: CASSPPGQPYNSPLHF; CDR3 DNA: TGTGCCAGCAGCCCGCCGGGACAGCCTTATAATTCACCCCTCCACTTT
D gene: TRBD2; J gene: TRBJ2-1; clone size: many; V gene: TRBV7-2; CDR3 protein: CASSLRLAGSYNEQFF; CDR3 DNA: TGTGCCAGCAGCCTCCGACTAGCGGGATCGTACAATGAGCAGTTCTTC
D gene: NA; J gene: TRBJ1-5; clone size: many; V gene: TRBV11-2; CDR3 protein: CASSLDTTVRQPQHF; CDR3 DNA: TGTGCCAGCAGCTTAGATACAACAGTGAGGCAGCCCCAGCATTTT
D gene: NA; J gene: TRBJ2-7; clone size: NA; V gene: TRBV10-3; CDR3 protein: CAISDPDGSYEQYF; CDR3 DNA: TGTGCCATCAGTGATCCGGACGGATCCTACGAGCAGTACTTC
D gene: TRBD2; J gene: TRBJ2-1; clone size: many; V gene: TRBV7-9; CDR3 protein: CASSPIALATHNEQFF; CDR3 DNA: TGTGCCAGCAGCCCCATAGCACTAGCGACCCACAATGAGCAGTTCTTC
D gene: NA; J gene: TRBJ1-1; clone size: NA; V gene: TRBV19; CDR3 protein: CASRKSVEAFF; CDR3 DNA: TGTGCCAGTAGGAAGAGTGTCGAAGCTTTCTTT
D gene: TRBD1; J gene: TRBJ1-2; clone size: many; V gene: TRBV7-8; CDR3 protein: CASSPRTGWRGYTF; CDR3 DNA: TGTGCCAGCAGCCCTCGGACAGGGTGGCGTGGCTACACCTTC